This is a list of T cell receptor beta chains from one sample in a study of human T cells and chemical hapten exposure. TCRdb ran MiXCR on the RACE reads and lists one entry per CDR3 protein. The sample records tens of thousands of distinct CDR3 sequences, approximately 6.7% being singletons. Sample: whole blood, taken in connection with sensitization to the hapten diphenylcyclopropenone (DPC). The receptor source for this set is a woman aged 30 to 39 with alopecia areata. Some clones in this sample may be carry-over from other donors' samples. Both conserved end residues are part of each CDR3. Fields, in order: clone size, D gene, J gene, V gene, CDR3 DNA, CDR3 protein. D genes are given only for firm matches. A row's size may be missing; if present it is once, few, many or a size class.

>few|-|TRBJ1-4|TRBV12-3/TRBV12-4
TGTGCCAGCAGCTATACAGGGCTAACTAATGAAAAACTGTTTTTT
CASSYTGLTNEKLFF
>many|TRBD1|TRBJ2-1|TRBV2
TGTGCCAGCGGTGGACAGGGAGGATCCAATGAGCAGTTCTTC
CASGGQGGSNEQFF
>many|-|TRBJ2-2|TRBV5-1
TGCGCCAGCAGCTTGGGCCACAGGGACCGCACCGGGGAGCTGTTTTTT
CASSLGHRDRTGELFF
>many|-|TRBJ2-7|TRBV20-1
TGCAGTTCCCAGAGGGGGGCCAATCACGAGCAGTACTTC
CSSQRGANHEQYF
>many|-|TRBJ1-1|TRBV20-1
TGCAGTGCTAGGGAAAATATAGTAATGGGGGCTTTCTTT
CSARENIVMGAFF
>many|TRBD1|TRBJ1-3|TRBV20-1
TGCATGGGGGCCACAGGGGCTGGAAACACCATATATTTT
CMGATGAGNTIYF
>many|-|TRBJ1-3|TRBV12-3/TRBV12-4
TGTGCCAGCAGTTCCCTCAGTTACTCTGGAAACACCATATATTTT
CASSSLSYSGNTIYF
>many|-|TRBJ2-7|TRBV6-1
TGTGCCAGCAGTGAATATCACGGGGGGCCCTACGAGCAGTACTTC
CASSEYHGGPYEQYF
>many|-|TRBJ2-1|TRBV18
TGTGCCAGCTCACCAGAACGGGGGAGCTCCTACAATGAGCAGTTCTTC
CASSPERGSSYNEQFF
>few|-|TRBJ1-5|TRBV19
TGTGCCAGTGTTGGGGGACACTTAGGTCAGCCCCAGCATTTT
CASVGGHLGQPQHF
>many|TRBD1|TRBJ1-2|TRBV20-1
TGCAGTGCTATGGACAGGGCTAACTATGGCTACACCTTC
CSAMDRANYGYTF
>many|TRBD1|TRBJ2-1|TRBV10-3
TGTGCCATCAGTGAGGGGACAGGGTACAATGAGCAGTTCTTC
CAISEGTGYNEQFF
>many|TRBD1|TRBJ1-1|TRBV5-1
TGCGCCAGCAGCTTGGATGGACAGGGGTACACTGAAGCTTTCTTT
CASSLDGQGYTEAFF
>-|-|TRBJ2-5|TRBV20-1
TGCAGTGCCAGTTCTACGCAAGAGACCCAGTACTTC
CSASSTQETQYF
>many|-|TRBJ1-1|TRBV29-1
TGCAGCGTTGCCAGTCTCATGAACACTGAAGCTTTCTTT
CSVASLMNTEAFF
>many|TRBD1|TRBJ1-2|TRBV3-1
TGTGCCAGCAGCCAGAAGGGGACAGCGGCTAGCTACACCTTC
CASSQKGTAASYTF
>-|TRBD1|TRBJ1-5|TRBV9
TGTGCCAGCAGCGTTCAGGGGGTGCCCAATCAGCCCCAGCATTTT
CASSVQGVPNQPQHF
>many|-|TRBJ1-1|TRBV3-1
TGTGCCAGCAGCCAAGGGGTCGGTGAAGCTTTCTTT
CASSQGVGEAFF
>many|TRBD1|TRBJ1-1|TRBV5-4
TGTGCCAGCAGCCCTTCCGCGGGACAGGGAGCAGGAGGGACTGAAGCTTTCTTT
CASSPSAGQGAGGTEAFF
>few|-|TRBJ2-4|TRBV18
TGTGCCAGCTTTAACACAGGAGATCTAGCCAAAAACATTCAGTACTTC
CASFNTGDLAKNIQYF
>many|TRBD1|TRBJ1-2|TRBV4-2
TGTGCCAGCAGCCAAGCACCGGGACAGGTGAACTATGGCTACACCTTC
CASSQAPGQVNYGYTF
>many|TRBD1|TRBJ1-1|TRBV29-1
TGCAGCGTTGTAGTTACAGGGGGCATAACTGAAGCTTTCTTT
CSVVVTGGITEAFF
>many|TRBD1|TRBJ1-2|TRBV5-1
TGCGCCAGCAGCTTCCAACCACAGGGGAACTATGGCTACACCTTC
CASSFQPQGNYGYTF
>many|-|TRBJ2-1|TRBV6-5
TGTGCCAGCAGTTACGAAAGTGAGCAGTTCTTC
CASSYESEQFF
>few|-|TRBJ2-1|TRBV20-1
TGCAGTGCTAGAGGAGAGGCTATCTCCTACAATGAGCAGTTCTTC
CSARGEAISYNEQFF
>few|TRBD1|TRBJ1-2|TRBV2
TGTGCCAGCAGTAAGGACAGGGGAAACTATGGCTACACCTTC
CASSKDRGNYGYTF
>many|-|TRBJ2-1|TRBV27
TGTGCCAGCAGGTTCTGGGGGGCACGCTCCTACAATGAGCAGTTCTTC
CASRFWGARSYNEQFF
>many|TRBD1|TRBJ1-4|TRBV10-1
TGCGCCAGCAGTGTGACAGGGGGAAACGAAAAACTGTTTTTT
CASSVTGGNEKLFF
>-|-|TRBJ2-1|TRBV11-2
TGTGCCAGCAGCCCCCCGGGGAGGCAGTACAATGAGCAGTTCTTC
CASSPPGRQYNEQFF
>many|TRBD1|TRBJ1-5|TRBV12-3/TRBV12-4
TGTGCCAGCAGACGACAGGGGGCAGAGCCCCAGCATTTT
CASRRQGAEPQHF
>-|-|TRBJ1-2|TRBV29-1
TGCAGCGACGACAGGATTGATGGCTACACCTTC
CSDDRIDGYTF
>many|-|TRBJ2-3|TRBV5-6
TGTGCCAGCGGGGGGGGGCCTCACGATACGCAGTATTTT
CASGGGPHDTQYF
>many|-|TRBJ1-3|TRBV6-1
TGTGCCAGCAGTGAATTCCCGTCTCCTTCCTCTGGAAACACCATATATTTT
CASSEFPSPSSGNTIYF
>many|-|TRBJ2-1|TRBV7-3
TGTGCCAGCAGCTCTGTTAATGCGGGCCTAGACAATGAGCAGTTCTTC
CASSSVNAGLDNEQFF
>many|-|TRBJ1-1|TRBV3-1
TGTGCCAGCAGCATGGGAGGGGGTCCTGGAGCTTTCTTT
CASSMGGGPGAFF
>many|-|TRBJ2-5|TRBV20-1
TGCAGTGCTAGAGATCCGGCCGGGCAGGGGAGGGTGACCCAGTACTTC
CSARDPAGQGRVTQYF
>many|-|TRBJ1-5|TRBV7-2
TGTGCCAGCAGCTTAGGGCGGACTTATCAGCCCCAGCATTTT
CASSLGRTYQPQHF
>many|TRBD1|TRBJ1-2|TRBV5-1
TGCGCCAGCAGCTTAGGACAGGGGGCTGAGGGCTACACCTTC
CASSLGQGAEGYTF
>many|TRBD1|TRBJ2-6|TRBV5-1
TGCGCCAGCAGCTCCGGGACAGGGCTCTCTGGGGCCAACGTCCTGACTTTC
CASSSGTGLSGANVLTF
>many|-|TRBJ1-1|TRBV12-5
TGTGCTAGTGGGAGGGGTGCCGCGGTGGGCACTGAAGCTTTCTTT
CASGRGAAVGTEAFF
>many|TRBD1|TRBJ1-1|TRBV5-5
TGTGCCAGCAGCTCGGGACAGGGATGGACTGAAGCTTTCTTT
CASSSGQGWTEAFF
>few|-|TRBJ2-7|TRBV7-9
TGTGCCAGCAGCTTAGACAGTGGCGAGCAGTACTTC
CASSLDSGEQYF
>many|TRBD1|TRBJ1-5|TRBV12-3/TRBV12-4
TGTGCCAGCAGTTTAAGTCTTACGGGAGGGGGCGCGAGTTTCGGTCAGCCCCAGCATTTT
CASSLSLTGGGASFGQPQHF
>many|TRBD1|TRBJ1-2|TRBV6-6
TGTGCCAGCAGTCAAGAGCAGGGGGCATTCGGCTACACCTTC
CASSQEQGAFGYTF
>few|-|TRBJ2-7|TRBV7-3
TGTGCCAGCAGCTTCATCGGGGGCACAAACGAGCAGTACTTC
CASSFIGGTNEQYF
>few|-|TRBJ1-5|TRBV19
TGTGCCAGTAGTGTGACAGGCGATTATAGCAATCAGCCCCAGCATTTT
CASSVTGDYSNQPQHF
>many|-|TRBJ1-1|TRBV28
TGTGCCAGCAGCCCCAGACGGATGAACACTGAAGCTTTCTTT
CASSPRRMNTEAFF
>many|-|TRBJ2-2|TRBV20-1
TGCAGTGCTAGGATCCCTAGGGGAACCGGGGAGCTGTTTTTT
CSARIPRGTGELFF
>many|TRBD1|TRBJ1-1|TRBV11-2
TGTGCCAGCAGGATCGACAGGGGGAGGTCTGAAGCTTTCTTT
CASRIDRGRSEAFF
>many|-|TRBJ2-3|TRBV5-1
TGCGCCAGCAGCTTCCGGGACCCCGGAGATACGCAGTATTTT
CASSFRDPGDTQYF
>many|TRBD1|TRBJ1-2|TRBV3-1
TGTGCCAGCAGCCAAGAAGACAGGGACTATGGCTACACCTTC
CASSQEDRDYGYTF
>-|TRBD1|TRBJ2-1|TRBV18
TGTGCCAGCTCCCGCGTGGGGACAATCCCGACAGGGGGCAGGCGTAACAATGAGCAGTTCTTC
CASSRVGTIPTGGRRNNEQFF
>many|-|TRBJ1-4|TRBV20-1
TGCAGTGCTAGAGATTCCCAGGGACCTGAAAAACTGTTTTTT
CSARDSQGPEKLFF
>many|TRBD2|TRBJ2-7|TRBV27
TGTGCCAGCAGGGGACTAGCGGGGGGCTTCTTCTCCTACGAGCAGTACTTC
CASRGLAGGFFSYEQYF
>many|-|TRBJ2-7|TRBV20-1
TGCAGTGCCCTGGACCAAGGGAGAACCTACGAGCAGTACTTC
CSALDQGRTYEQYF
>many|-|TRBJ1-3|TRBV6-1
TGTGCCAGCAATCATCAGGAAGGAAACACCATATATTTT
CASNHQEGNTIYF
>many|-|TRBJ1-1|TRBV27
TGTGCCAGCAGTTTAATTTACGGAGGGAACACTGAAGCTTTCTTT
CASSLIYGGNTEAFF
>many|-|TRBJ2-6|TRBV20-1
TGCAGTGCTACCGGGGAAGGTGTGGGGGCGCATGGGGCCAACGTCCTGACTTTC
CSATGEGVGAHGANVLTF